Presented here are 9 T cell receptor beta chains from one specimen sequenced in a study of T cells in Graves' hyperthyroidism and ophthalmopathy (dated by TCRdb to the late 2010s). The library was built by means of multiplex PCR. Sequencing was performed on an Illumina HiSeq 2000. The TCR beta CDR3 regions were amplified from RNA transcripts. A first-round RT-PCR of the TCR CDR3 used the HTBI primer set with the Qiagen OneStep RT-PCR kit. Starting from the raw public reads, TCRdb applied fastp trimming at Q25, assembled clones with MiXCR and retained in-frame beta chains. Each entry merges the rows of one CDR3 protein and shows their most common DNA and genes. The sample table records around 240,000 distinct CDR3 sequences; roughly 15% of these occur just once. The leading ten clones occupy less than 35% of the sample. What was sequenced was blood. Source of these receptors: a woman between 18 and 30 years old with Graves' ophthalmopathy.

At least ten counts were recorded for this clonotype. The rearrangement uses TRBV30 and TRBJ2-2, with 9 bases lining up with TRBD1. V gave up 4 bases and J gave up 4 bases; unmatched junction bases: 7. The CDR3 length is 15 residues. Germline-derived CDR1 and CDR2 are GTSNPN and SVGIG (reference sequence). CDR3 amino acids: CAWMGQGWSTGELFF. The CDR3 DNA follows: TGTGCCTGGATGGGACAGGGCTGGAGCACCGGGGAGCTGTTTTTT. The full variable domain, its missing parts supplied by reference TRBV30 and TRBJ2-2, is SQTIHQWPATLVQPVGSPLSLECTVEGTSNPNLYWYRQAAGRGLQLLFYSVGIGQISSEVPQNLSASRPQDRQFILSSKKLLLSDSGFYLCAWMGQGWSTGELFFGEGSRLTVL.

There are many counts of this clonotype. The V and J genes are TRBV20-1 and TRBJ1-1; TRBD1 is a possible D gene (6 bases). Germline CDR1 is DFQATT and CDR2 is SNEGSKA (reference sequence). V lost 6 bases and J lost 2, with 19 bases in between. The CDR3 loop spans 15 amino acids. The CDR3 region has the DNA TGCAGTGCCCCGAACAGGGAAGTTTCAAACACTGAAGCTTTCTTT. It translates to CSAPNREVSNTEAFF.

This clonotype was detected many times. The chain joins TRBV3-1 to TRBJ1-2; 9 bases match TRBD1. The CDR3 is 14 amino acids. Germline V CDR1 and CDR2: LGHDT, YNNKEL (reference sequence). V lost 2 bases to trimming and J lost 5 bases; unmatched junction nucleotides: 3. The CDR3 here is CASSQWDRDYGYTF. CDR3 nucleotide sequence: TGTGCCAGCAGCCAATGGGACAGGGATTATGGCTACACCTTC. Based on the CDR3 plus reference TRBV3-1 and TRBJ1-2, the full variable domain is DTAVSQTPKYLVTQMGNDKSIKCEQNLGHDTMYWYKQDSKKFLKIMFSYNNKELIINETVPNRFSPKSPDKAHLNLHINSLELGDSAVYFCASSQWDRDYGYTFGSGTRLTVV.

This clonotype has a count of ten or more. The rearrangement links TRBV7-2 to TRBJ1-2; D is undetermined. Per the germline V gene, CDR1 is SGHTA and CDR2 is FQGNSA. The ends were cut back, 5 bases at V and 4 bases at J, with 8 bases in the middle. The CDR3 length is 12 residues. The CDR3: CASSLLPYGYTF. CDR3 DNA sequence: TGTGCCAGCAGCCTCCTCCCCTATGGCTACACCTTC.

This clonotype was picked up many times. The V gene is TRBV20-1, the J gene TRBJ1-3, with D maybe TRBD1 (5 bases). Trimming removed 0 bases from V and 3 bases from J, with 12 bases in between. This CDR3 region has 15 residues. Per germline, CDR1 DFQATT and CDR2 SNEGSKA (reference sequence). CDR3 nucleotide sequence: TGCAGTGCTAGAGATAGGGGTCTGTATGGAAACACCATATATTTT. Translation gives CSARDRGLYGNTIYF.

This clonotype came up a few times. The genes are TRBV7-8 and TRBJ1-2; tentatively, D is TRBD1 (6 bases). This CDR3 has 15 residues. Trimming pared 1 base from V and 4 bases from J, leaving 13 bases between. Per germline, CDR1 SGHVS and CDR2 FQNEAQ. CDR3 protein: CASSLVGQSGYGYTF. The CDR3 coding sequence is TGTGCCAGCAGCTTAGTAGGACAGTCAGGCTATGGCTACACCTTC.

This clonotype was detected ten times or more. The chain carries TRBV6-6 and TRBJ1-3, with 9 bases fitting TRBD1. V was clipped by 2 bases and J by 0 bases; unmatched bases: 11. The CDR3 is 19 residues long. Germline CDR1 and CDR2: MNHNY and SVGAGI (reference sequence). The CDR3 is CASSYKGQGFSSSGNTIYF. The CDR3 DNA reads as TGTGCCAGCAGTTACAAGGGACAGGGATTTAGTAGCTCTGGAAACACCATATATTTT.

This clonotype has ten or more counts. The gene calls are TRBV28 and TRBJ1-1, with a tentative D call TRBD1 (5 bases). The germline gives CDR1 MDHEN, CDR2 SYDVKM. The V and J ends lost 7 bases and 0 bases respectively, with 15 bases between them. The CDR3 is 15 residues long. The CDR3 coding sequence is TGTGCCAGCACTCCTTTGGGGGGGGTGAACACTGAAGCTTTCTTT. It encodes CASTPLGGVNTEAFF.

The rearrangement links TRBV10-2 to TRBJ2-4; D call uncertain. This CDR3 contains 16 residues. The germline gives CDR1 WSHSY, CDR2 SAAADI. V lost 2 bases to trimming and J lost 1 base, with 12 bases between them. The chain's CDR3 is CASSETGGWAKNIQYF. Written as DNA, the CDR3 is TGCGCCAGCAGTGAGACCGGTGGCTGGGCCAAAAACATTCAGTACTTC.